Below, 2 T cell receptor beta chains from the same sample are listed, as sequenced in a study of shared clonotypes between healthy human individuals. Generated by immunoSEQ multiplex PCR, the TCRdb table keeps only in-frame clones and is missing some. The repertoire holds about 1 million clones, under 80% seen once, with 1.5% in the top ten. The sample consisted of memory CD4+ T cells sorted from blood. The subset is: CD45RA-negative fraction. The receptors were gathered from a man between 18 and 29 years old in good health.

CDR3 loop: CASSLSRRDTQYF. The CDR3 region has the DNA TGTGCCAGCAGTTTATCCCGTCGAGATACGCAGTATTTT. This chain joins TRBV27 and TRBJ2-3; D remains ambiguous. Germline loops: CDR1 MNHEY, CDR2 SMNVEV (reference sequence). V lost 0 bases and J lost 5, with 6 bases in between. This CDR3 has 13 amino acids.

The chain couples TRBV7-2 to TRBJ2-7; 9 positions agree with TRBD1. Per germline, CDR1 SGHTA and CDR2 FQGNSA. J lost 3 bases, V lost 5 bases, and 5 bases had no gene match. CDR3 size: 14 residues. CDR3 DNA sequence: TGTGCCAGCAGCGCGGGACAGGGATTCTACGAGCAGTACTTC. Encoded protein: CASSAGQGFYEQYF.